This T cell receptor (beta chain) was profiled in a study of tumor-infiltrating lymphocytes in localized non-small cell lung cancer. Across the whole study: Several tumor histologies, both smoking statuses, and some post-neoadjuvant chemotherapy samples were included. Tumor tissue and non-adjacent uninvolved lung came from each patient.

The germline gives CDR1 SEHNR, CDR2 FQNEAQ (reference sequence). The V gene lost 5 bases and the J gene lost 7 bases, with 18 bases spanning the gap. This CDR3 is 16 amino acids long. Overall study findings and caveats: Higher tumor T cell infiltration than in uninvolved lung was supported by TCRbeta sequencing. Available tissue quantity limited TCR sequencing to a patient subset.

Generated by immunoSEQ multiplex PCR, the TCRdb table keeps only in-frame clones and is missing some. The sample lists roughly 5,100 clones, approximately 95% occurring once. Note on this clone: What it recognizes is unknown.

The chain is built from TRBV7-9 and TRBJ1-6; D call uncertain. The sequence was obtained from a human donor with non-small cell lung cancer. Sequencing was performed on uninvolved lung tissue not adjacent to the tumor. As DNA, the CDR3 is TGTGCCAGCAGCCCCTCCCTTGCGGGTTCCAATTCACCCCTCCACTTT. This encodes CASSPSLAGSNSPLHF.